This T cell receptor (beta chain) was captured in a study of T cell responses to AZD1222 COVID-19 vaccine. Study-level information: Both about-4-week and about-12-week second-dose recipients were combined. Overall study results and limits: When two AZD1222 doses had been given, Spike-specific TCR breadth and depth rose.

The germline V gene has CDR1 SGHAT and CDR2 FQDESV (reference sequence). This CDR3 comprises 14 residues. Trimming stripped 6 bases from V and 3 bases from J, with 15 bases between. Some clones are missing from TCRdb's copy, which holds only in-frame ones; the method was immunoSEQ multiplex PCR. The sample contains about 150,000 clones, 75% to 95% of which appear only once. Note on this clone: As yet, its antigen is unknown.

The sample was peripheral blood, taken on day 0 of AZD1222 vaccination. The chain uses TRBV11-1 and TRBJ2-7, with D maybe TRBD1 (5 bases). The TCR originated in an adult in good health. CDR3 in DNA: TGTGCCAGCAGGAGCGACGACAGAATCTACGAGCAGTACTTC. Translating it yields CASRSDDRIYEQYF.